One sample yielded the 13 T cell receptor beta chains listed below, sequenced in a study of T cell changes during pregnancy in multiple sclerosis. Only in-frame clones appear in the TCRdb table, and some are missing; sequencing was by immunoSEQ multiplex PCR. The sample contains some 68,000 clones, approximately 93% of which appear only once. Sequencing used peripheral blood, obtained in the second trimester of pregnancy. Every receptor here comes from a female donor with multiple sclerosis, enrolled in a pregnancy study.

The V and J genes are TRBV11-2 and TRBJ2-1, with TRBD1 as a possible D gene (5 bases). V was shortened by 1 base and J by 9 bases, with 13 bases between the two germline ends. This CDR3 is 14 amino acids long. Germline V gene sequence: CDR1 SGHAT, CDR2 FQNNGV. For the CDR3, the DNA is TGTGCCAGCAGCTTAGCGCAGGGTGGCACTGAGCAGTTCTTC. Protein product: CASSLAQGGTEQFF.

The chain couples TRBV30 to TRBJ2-7, with 7 nucleotides matching TRBD2. The V gene's germline CDR1 is GTSNPN and CDR2 SVGIG (reference sequence). The CDR3 is 13 residues long. Trimming at V came to 6 bases and at J to 7 bases, leaving 12 bases not matched to a gene. CDR3 amino acids: CACSYRLAGEQYF. Written as DNA, the CDR3 is TGTGCCTGTTCTTATCGACTAGCTGGAGAGCAGTACTTC.

The rearrangement joins TRBV20-1 to TRBJ2-3; D possibly corresponds to TRBD1 (5 bases). V was cut by 6 bases and J by 8 bases, with 12 bases left in between. The germline V gene encodes CDR1 DFQATT and CDR2 SNEGSKA (reference sequence). The CDR3 totals 11 residues. This chain's CDR3 is CSAKGPGTQYF. The CDR3 DNA reads as TGCAGTGCAAAGGGGCCTGGTACGCAGTATTTT.

V is TRBV5-4 and J is TRBJ1-1, with D perhaps TRBD1 (6 bases). This CDR3 comprises 14 residues. V was shortened by 5 bases and J by 0 bases, with 11 bases between the two germline ends. The germline V gene encodes CDR1 SGHNT and CDR2 YYREEE (reference sequence). CDR3 nucleotides: TGTGCCAGCAGGTACGACAGGATGAACACTGAAGCTTTCTTT. Protein product: CASRYDRMNTEAFF.

This chain uses TRBV4-2 with TRBJ2-3; a weak D match, TRBD2 (6 bases). V lost 5 bases, J lost 3 bases, and 15 bases lay in between. The germline gives CDR1 LGHNA, CDR2 YNFKEQ. This CDR3 comprises 15 residues. The CDR3 bases are TGTGCCAGCAGCGAGACTAGTCCCTCTACAGATACGCAGTATTTT. Its translation: CASSETSPSTDTQYF.

In DNA, the CDR3 is TGTGCCAGCAGCGCGACAGGGATGAACACTGAAGCTTTCTTT. Its protein is CASSATGMNTEAFF. The chain recombines TRBV9 with TRBJ1-1; 7 bases are shared with TRBD1. The length of the CDR3 is 14 residues. V was clipped by 3 bases and J by 0 bases; unmatched bases: 2. Germline V gene sequence: CDR1 SGDLS, CDR2 YYNGEE.

The J gene is TRBJ1-6, the V gene TRBV27; no definite D call. The CDR3 runs to 13 residues. Trimming stripped 5 bases from V and 7 bases from J, with 9 bases between. Germline CDR1 and CDR2: MNHEY and SMNVEV (reference sequence). The CDR3: CASSPPRNSPLHF. CDR3 DNA: TGTGCCAGCAGTCCTCCCAGGAATTCACCCCTCCACTTT.

The chain joins TRBV27 to TRBJ2-1; a weak D match, TRBD2 (5 bases). This CDR3 comprises 14 residues. V dropped 2 bases and J dropped 8 bases, with 13 bases sitting between them. Germline values: CDR1 MNHEY, CDR2 SMNVEV (reference sequence). CDR3 amino acids: CASSLGVLGDEQFF. DNA of the CDR3: TGTGCCAGCAGTTTAGGGGTACTAGGCGATGAGCAGTTCTTC.

This chain's CDR3 is CASTNQGGRYEQYF. The CDR3 nucleotides read TGTGCCAGCACGAACCAAGGGGGCAGGTACGAGCAGTACTTC. This chain links TRBV7-2 with TRBJ2-7, with 7 bases lining up with TRBD1. The CDR3 runs 14 residues. Germline V gene lookup returns CDR1 SGHTA and CDR2 FQGNSA. J was trimmed by 4 bases and V by 7 bases; bases with no gene match: 10.

The chain couples TRBV2 to TRBJ2-2; 8 bases are shared with TRBD2. The CDR3 has 13 residues. Trimming cost V 5 bases and J 8 bases; bases outside gene matches: 4. CDR1 is SNHLY and CDR2 is FYNNEI in the germline V gene. The CDR3 region has the DNA TGTGCCAGCAGTCGGGGGGGCAGGGGGGAGCTGTTTTTT. It yields the protein CASSRGGRGELFF.

This clone was counted a single time. V and J are TRBV4-1 and TRBJ2-3, with 8 bases that match TRBD2. The CDR3 length is 16 residues. Germline-derived CDR1 and CDR2 are MGHRA and YSYEKL. The trim removed 2 bases at V and 0 bases at J, leaving 4 bases unmatched. As DNA, the CDR3 is TGCGCCAGCAGCCAAACCGGACTAGCTAGCACAGATACGCAGTATTTT. It specifies CASSQTGLASTDTQYF.

This chain connects TRBV7-2 to TRBJ1-1; possibly TRBD1 for D (6 bases). The ends were cut back, 5 bases at V and 1 base at J, with 14 bases in the middle. The germline CDR1 and CDR2 sequences are SGHTA and FQGNSA. CDR3 length: 15 amino acids. Written as DNA, the CDR3 is TGTGCCAGCAGCCCCCGTGGGACACCGAACACTGAAGCTTTCTTT. This gives the protein CASSPRGTPNTEAFF.

The chain couples TRBV5-1 to TRBJ2-3; D unclear. The CDR3 covers 13 residues. Germline-derived CDR1 and CDR2 are SGHRS and YFSETQ. V was clipped by 3 bases and J by 2 bases, with 7 bases between them. The CDR3 coding sequence is TGCGCCAGCAGCTCCGTCCCCACAGATACGCAGTATTTT. Its protein product is CASSSVPTDTQYF.